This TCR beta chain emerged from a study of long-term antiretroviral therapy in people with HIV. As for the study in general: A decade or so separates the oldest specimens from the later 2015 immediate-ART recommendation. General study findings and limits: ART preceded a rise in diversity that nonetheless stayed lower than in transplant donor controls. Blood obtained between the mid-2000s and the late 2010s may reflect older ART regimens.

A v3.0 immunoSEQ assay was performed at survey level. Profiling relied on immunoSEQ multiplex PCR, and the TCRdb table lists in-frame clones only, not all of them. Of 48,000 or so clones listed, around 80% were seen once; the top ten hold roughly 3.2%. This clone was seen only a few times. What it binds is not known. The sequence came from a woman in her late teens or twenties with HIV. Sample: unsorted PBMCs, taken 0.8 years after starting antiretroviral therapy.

Here the CDR3 reads CASSSFGTADGYTF. In DNA, the CDR3 is TGTGCCAGCAGCTCTTTCGGGACGGCGGATGGCTACACCTTC. V is TRBV28 and J is TRBJ1-2; D may be TRBD1 (5 bases). This CDR3 comprises 14 residues. Germline CDR1 is MDHEN and CDR2 is SYDVKM. Trimming left V 6 bases short and J 6 bases short, with 17 bases between.